Sequencing of this T cell receptor beta chain was carried out in a study of T cell responses to AZD1222 COVID-19 vaccine. Study as a whole: Second-dose timings of about 4 or about 12 weeks were pooled.

Here immunoSEQ multiplex PCR was the method, and the copy in TCRdb shows in-frame clones only, minus some. The profile shows about 96,000 clones, roughly nine tenths of them singletons. CDR1 and CDR2 from the germline V gene are SGHTA and FQGNSA. V was clipped by 5 bases and J by 4 bases, with 20 bases between them. The CDR3 is made up of 16 amino acids. The chain uses TRBV7-2 and TRBJ1-2; tentatively, D is TRBD1 (5 bases). This receptor was obtained from an adult in good health. The specimen comprised peripheral blood, sampled on day 0 of AZD1222 vaccination. Here the CDR3 DNA reads TGTGCCAGCAGCATCGTCGGGGGAGGGCTCAGCTATGGCTACACCTTC. The encoded protein is CASSIVGGGLSYGYTF. Full variable domain (rest looked up from reference TRBV7-2 and TRBJ1-2): GAGVSQSPSNKVTEKGKDVELRCDPISGHTALYWYRQSLGQGLEFLIYFQGNSAPDKSGLPSDRFSAERTGGSVSTLTIQRTQQEDSAVYLCASSIVGGGLSYGYTFGSGTRLTVV.